The T cell receptor (beta chain) described here comes from a study of blood T cell repertoires in COVID-19. This clone was counted between two and nine times. Germline V gene data show CDR1 as LNHDA and CDR2 as SQIVND (reference sequence). The CDR3 has 17 amino acids. V trimming: 3 bases; J trimming: 0 bases; junction bases outside the gene matches: 6. Methods used by the authors: Using reference gene primer amplification, nucleated cell counts were estimated. The data were produced by immunoSEQ multiplex PCR, yet TCRdb's version contains in-frame clones alone and is incomplete. From that table come the V and J calls and clone size; the DNA was used to work out D and trimming. The table records about 73,000 clones, 75% to 80% of them present only once.

The receptor was isolated from a man aged 70 or older with COVID-19, enrolled during active disease. The sequenced material came from peripheral blood. This chain connects TRBV19 to TRBJ1-5; 9 bases are a match to TRBD1. The CDR3 is CASSMGWDRDSNQPQHF. The CDR3, as DNA: TGTGCCAGTAGTATGGGATGGGACAGGGATAGCAATCAGCCCCAGCATTTT.